These 3 T cell receptor beta chains were sequenced from one sample in a study of cytotoxic CD8 clonotypes in ibrutinib-treated CLL. This table comes from immunoSEQ multiplex PCR, and its TCRdb copy is limited to in-frame clones, with some not included. The profile covers about 130,000 clones, with 79% appearing a single time and roughly 13% taken by the ten largest. Sequencing was performed on PBMCs, taken after 12 months of ibrutinib treatment. The receptor source for this set is a human donor with chronic lymphocytic leukemia.

The chain recombines TRBV6-5 with TRBJ2-2; the D gene is possibly TRBD2 (6 bases). Deletions cut 8 bases from V and 4 bases from J, with 14 bases between. This CDR3 has 14 amino acids. In germline, CDR1 is MNHEY, CDR2 SVGAGI. The CDR3 loop reads CASGRTIRTGELFF. The DNA of the CDR3 is TGTGCCAGCGGTCGGACTATTCGCACCGGGGAGCTGTTTTTT.

Only one count was recorded for this clone. This chain links TRBV7-2 with TRBJ2-7, with 12 positions matching TRBD2. The CDR3 is 15 residues long. Losses at the gene ends were 4 bases for V and 1 base for J; bases not matched to a gene: 2. CDR1 SGHTA and CDR2 FQGNSA come from the germline V gene. The CDR3 loop reads CASSSGLAGSYEQYF. CDR3 in DNA: TGTGCCAGCAGCTCTGGACTAGCGGGGTCCTACGAGCAGTACTTC.

This clone was counted between two and nine times. The chain joins TRBV5-1 to TRBJ2-2; TRBD1 matches at 9 bases. Germline CDR1 is SGHRS and CDR2 is YFSETQ. This CDR3 region has 15 residues. The ends lost 4 bases at V and 7 bases at J; junction bases unmatched: 8. The CDR3 bases are TGCGCCAGCAGCACCATGGGGACAGGGAACGGGGAGCTGTTTTTT. As protein: CASSTMGTGNGELFF.